This TCR beta chain was captured in a study of blood T cell repertoires in COVID-19 (TCRdb year 2020). The study in broad terms: Recovered participants in ImmuneRACE Cohort 3 were defined as having two consecutive negative NP/OP PCR tests, clearance from a healthcare professional, or resolution of symptoms. Collaborator samples came from the United States, Italy and Spain and covered acute and convalescent phases of COVID-19. Where available, HLA class I and class II types were taken from metadata supplied by the sample provider and were not determined by assay-based typing. The repertoires were released in a freely available public database meant as a resource for research on the immune response to SARS-CoV-2. The prospective study material was composed of cDNA or gDNA derived from T cells, B-cell-depleted T cells, or PBMCs. Subjects who had been exposed to COVID-19, were actively infected with it, or had recovered from it provided the deeply sampled blood TCRbeta repertoires that made up the dataset. Sample metadata almost always included a de-identified subject ID, COVID-19 status, age in years and sex. The samples were drawn from two sources: the first 160 participants of the ongoing ImmuneRACE study, and 1,000 to 1,500 subjects contributed by 6 global collaborators. Study-wide findings and limitations: The quantity of clinical and demographic metadata differed by source and by participant and was supplied without curation.

Concerning this clone: The specificity of this receptor is unknown. No base qualities exist here, and no much larger clone lies one base off it.

Participants in the prospective study were enrolled through a virtual design, were aged roughly 18 to 100 years, and lived in roughly 26 United States geographic areas. Cohort assignment in the prospective study relied on participant-reported clinical history from a screening survey and a study questionnaire. In the prospective study, whole blood, serum and a nasopharyngeal or oropharyngeal swab were collected from each participant by mobile phlebotomists. Additional blood draws and questionnaires over an approximately two-month period could optionally be provided by prospective study participants. Before DNA extraction, blood samples from the prospective study were shipped at room temperature or frozen. TCRbeta CDR3 regions were amplified from genomic DNA using the immunoSEQ Assay, a bias-controlled multiplex PCR. The authors' pipeline ran thus. The number of nucleated cells in each sample was estimated by amplification of reference gene primers within the assay. To quantify the absolute abundance of each unique TCRbeta CDR3 rearrangement, sequence reads were collapsed and filtered. For each sample, productive Simpson clonality was calculated as the square root of Simpson's diversity index over productive rearrangements. What TCRdb holds here is the immuneACCESS table cut down to in-frame rearrangements. Part of the clones is not present; checked against another copy, under half of the missing clones reflect an unresolved V gene, and the others are unexplained. That table gives V, J and clone size, and the DNA gave D and trimming. For this sample the table gives about 230,000 clones, of which roughly nine tenths were detected only once. The ten largest clonotypes hold 2.5% to 3.5% of the sample.

The V and J ends are trimmed by 0 bases and 2 bases, leaving 11 bases between them. From the cysteine up to the phenylalanine, the CDR3 has a length of 16 residues. The sequence is cut down to CDR3 DNA, 48 bases in frame from base 1. CDR1 and CDR2 are drawn from the germline V gene (reference sequence): LGHDT, YNNKEL. This sequence uses TRBV3-1 (or the pseudogene TRBV3-2) and TRBJ1-5; the D gene identity is not certain. The source is a woman in her fifties or sixties in a cohort exposed to, infected with or recovered from COVID-19 (not recorded which). The sequenced sample consisted of PBMCs or T cells enriched from blood (not recorded which). The DNA reads as follows: TGTGCCAGCAGCCAAGATTGCGGGCAATGCAATCAGCCCCAGCATTTT. This sequence encodes CASSQDCGQCNQPQHF.